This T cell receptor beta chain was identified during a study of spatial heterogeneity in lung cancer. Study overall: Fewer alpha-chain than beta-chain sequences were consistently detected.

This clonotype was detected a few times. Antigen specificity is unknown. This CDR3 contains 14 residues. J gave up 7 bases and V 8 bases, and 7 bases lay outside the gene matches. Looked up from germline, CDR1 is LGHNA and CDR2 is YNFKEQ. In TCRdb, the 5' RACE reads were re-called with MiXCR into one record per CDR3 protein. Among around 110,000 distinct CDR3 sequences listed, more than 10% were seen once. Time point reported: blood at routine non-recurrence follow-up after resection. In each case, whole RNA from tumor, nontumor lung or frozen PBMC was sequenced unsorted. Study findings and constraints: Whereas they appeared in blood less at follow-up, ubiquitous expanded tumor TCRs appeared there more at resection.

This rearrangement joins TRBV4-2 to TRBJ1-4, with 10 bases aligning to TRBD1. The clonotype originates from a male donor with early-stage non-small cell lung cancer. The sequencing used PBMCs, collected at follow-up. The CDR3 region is CASAKGQGPEKLFF. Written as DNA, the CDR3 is TGTGCCAGCGCTAAGGGACAGGGGCCTGAAAAACTGTTTTTT.